The rows below give T cell receptor beta chains drawn from one sample of a study of T cell responses to AZD1222 COVID-19 vaccine. Repertoires were generated with immunoSEQ multiplex PCR, while TCRdb's copy carries only in-frame clones and drops some. The table lists about 160,000 clones, around 90% of them singletons. The sequencing used peripheral blood, collected 28 days after the second AZD1222 dose. All receptors come from an adult who received the AZD1222 COVID-19 vaccine. Each CDR3 is given with its conserved first and last residue. The order of the fields is D gene, V gene, clone size, J gene, CDR3 DNA, CDR3 protein. A D gene is named only where the DNA matches it firmly. Size is stated for part of the rows, as once, few or many counts, or as a class when the clone is expanded.

d_gene: TRBD2; v_gene: TRBV15; abundance: -; j_gene: TRBJ2-7; CDR3nt: TGTGCCACCAGCAGAGATCGGGAGGCCCGGTACGAGCAGTACTTC; CDR3aa: CATSRDREARYEQYF
d_gene: -; v_gene: TRBV28; abundance: once; j_gene: TRBJ1-2; CDR3nt: TGTGCCAGCAGTTTAACAGAGGCGGGCGGCTGGGGCTACACCTTC; CDR3aa: CASSLTEAGGWGYTF
d_gene: TRBD1; v_gene: TRBV10-3; abundance: -; j_gene: TRBJ2-7; CDR3nt: TGTGCCATCAGTGAGCGGGACAGGCCCTACGAGCAGTACTTC; CDR3aa: CAISERDRPYEQYF
d_gene: -; v_gene: TRBV30; abundance: -; j_gene: TRBJ2-7; CDR3nt: TGTGCCTGGAGTGTGTCTGGGTTCGAGCAGTACTTC; CDR3aa: CAWSVSGFEQYF
d_gene: -; v_gene: TRBV2; abundance: -; j_gene: TRBJ2-7; CDR3nt: TGTGCCAGCAGTGGGACATATAGCTCCTACGAGCAGTACTTC; CDR3aa: CASSGTYSSYEQYF
d_gene: -; v_gene: TRBV10-1; abundance: -; j_gene: TRBJ2-1; CDR3nt: TGCGCCAGCAGTGAGCGGCTGAAGGAAAATGAGCAGTTCTTC; CDR3aa: CASSERLKENEQFF
d_gene: TRBD1; v_gene: TRBV3-1/TRBV3-2; abundance: -; j_gene: TRBJ1-2; CDR3nt: TGTGCCAGCAGCCCGGACAGGTCCTATGGCTACACCTTC; CDR3aa: CASSPDRSYGYTF
d_gene: -; v_gene: TRBV30; abundance: few; j_gene: TRBJ1-2; CDR3nt: TGTGCCTGGAGTGAACACACCTTC; CDR3aa: CAWSEHTF
d_gene: -; v_gene: TRBV18; abundance: -; j_gene: TRBJ1-5; CDR3nt: TGTGCCAGCTCACCGCGACAGCTTACTAGCAATCAGCCCCAGCATTTT; CDR3aa: CASSPRQLTSNQPQHF
d_gene: -; v_gene: TRBV30; abundance: -; j_gene: TRBJ1-3; CDR3nt: TGTGCCTGGAGCCGGGACACCTCCCCCTCTGGAAACACCATATATTTT; CDR3aa: CAWSRDTSPSGNTIYF
d_gene: -; v_gene: TRBV7-9; abundance: -; j_gene: TRBJ2-3; CDR3nt: TGTGCCAGCAGCTTAGTGGTGTGGGACGGACACCCGAGCACAGATACGCAGTATTTT; CDR3aa: CASSLVVWDGHPSTDTQYF
d_gene: -; v_gene: TRBV19; abundance: -; j_gene: TRBJ2-6; CDR3nt: TGTGCCAGTAGTATAGTCGGGACCTCTGGGGCCAACGTCCTGACTTTC; CDR3aa: CASSIVGTSGANVLTF
d_gene: -; v_gene: TRBV7-2; abundance: -; j_gene: TRBJ2-2; CDR3nt: TGTGCCAGCAGCTTAGCGGGAGTCACCGGGGAGCTGTTTTTT; CDR3aa: CASSLAGVTGELFF
d_gene: -; v_gene: TRBV7-2; abundance: once; j_gene: TRBJ1-2; CDR3nt: TGTGCCAGCAGCCGCGAAAGTCCCTATGGCTACACCTTC; CDR3aa: CASSRESPYGYTF
d_gene: TRBD1; v_gene: TRBV7-2; abundance: -; j_gene: TRBJ1-2; CDR3nt: TGTGCCAGCAGCCCCAGGGGGGACAGGGGTGGGTACACCTTC; CDR3aa: CASSPRGDRGGYTF
d_gene: TRBD1; v_gene: TRBV19; abundance: few; j_gene: TRBJ2-1; CDR3nt: TGTGCCAGTAAGATTGGACAGGGGGCCTATGAGCAGTTCTTC; CDR3aa: CASKIGQGAYEQFF
d_gene: -; v_gene: TRBV6-6; abundance: -; j_gene: TRBJ1-1; CDR3nt: TGTGCCAGCAGTTACTCAAGGGAGAACACTGAAGCTTTCTTT; CDR3aa: CASSYSRENTEAFF
d_gene: -; v_gene: TRBV5-8; abundance: -; j_gene: TRBJ1-1; CDR3nt: TGTGCCAGCAGCTTTTTGGGCCGGGCTGAAGCTTTCTTT; CDR3aa: CASSFLGRAEAFF